These 26 T cell receptor beta chains came from one sample sequenced in a study of cytomegalovirus exposure and HLA in healthy donors (dated by TCRdb to about 2017). Library generation was performed with the immunoSEQ multiplex PCR assay. A mixture of 60 forward primers for TCR Vbeta segments and 13 reverse primers for TCR Jbeta segments was used in the multiplex PCR. TCRdb holds this immuneACCESS table with in-frame rearrangements only. Some clones are missing; in checked studies, unresolved V genes explain under half, and the rest has no known cause. The sample yields around 150,000 clones; around four fifths were counted once. About 1.9% of the sample comes from the top ten. The sequencing input was PBMCs. The origin of the receptors is a female donor in good health and CMV-seronegative.

The chain combines TRBV6-4 with TRBJ1-1; D gene unclear. CDR3 length: 13 residues. CDR1 MRHNA and CDR2 SNTAGT come from the germline V gene. V shed 6 bases and J shed 0 bases, with 8 bases lying between them. The CDR3 DNA reads as TGTGCCAGCAGGGCTCAGGTGAACACTGAAGCTTTCTTT. It translates to CASRAQVNTEAFF.

The chain carries TRBV19 and TRBJ1-2; no definite D call. Trimming took 6 bases from V and 0 from J, leaving 8 bases between them. The CDR3 covers 13 residues. The germline CDR1 and CDR2 sequences are LNHDA and SQIVND (reference sequence). CDR3 nucleotide sequence: TGTGCCAGTAGCCCGACTTCTAACTATGGCTACACCTTC. Translating it yields CASSPTSNYGYTF.

The chain uses TRBV7-9 and TRBJ1-5, with 10 nucleotides matching TRBD1. The CDR3 covers 16 residues. With 4 bases clipped from V and 5 bases from J, the junction kept 8 bases outside the gene matches. The V gene's germline CDR1 is SEHNR and CDR2 FQNEAQ (reference sequence). CDR3: CASSSSMGQGHQPQHF. CDR3 coding DNA: TGTGCCAGCAGCTCATCAATGGGACAGGGGCATCAGCCCCAGCATTTT.

The V gene is TRBV6-1, the J gene TRBJ2-1, with TRBD1 matching 7 bases. The CDR3 extends over 15 amino acids. Germline CDR1 MNHNS, CDR2 SASEGT. V shed 3 bases, J shed 4 bases, and the junction held 6 bases outside the gene matches. The CDR3 bases are TGTGCCAGCAGTGATTTGGGACAGCCTTACAATGAGCAGTTCTTC. Translation gives CASSDLGQPYNEQFF.

The rearrangement uses TRBV7-2 and TRBJ2-1; D not resolved. The V end was cut by 5 bases, the J end by 7 bases, with 12 bases between. The CDR3 spans 13 residues. Per the germline V gene, CDR1 is SGHTA and CDR2 is FQGNSA. The CDR3 sequence is CASSRRAENEQFF. CDR3 DNA: TGTGCCAGCAGCCGGCGTGCGGAGAATGAGCAGTTCTTC.

This sequence joins TRBV5-5 and TRBJ2-2; tentatively, D is TRBD2 (5 bases). The V end lost 2 bases, the J end lost 4 bases, and 15 bases lay between the germline ends. Germline V gene lookup returns CDR1 SGHKS and CDR2 YYEKEE (reference sequence). The CDR3 runs 16 residues. The CDR3 DNA follows: TGTGCCAGCAGCTTATACGGATCGGGATCCACCGGGGAGCTGTTTTTT. Protein sequence: CASSLYGSGSTGELFF.

The J gene is TRBJ2-1, the V gene TRBV27, with 9 bases identical to TRBD2. V was clipped by 5 bases and J by 6 bases; unmatched bases: 14. The CDR3 extends over 17 amino acids. CDR1 is MNHEY and CDR2 is SMNVEV in the germline V gene (reference sequence). The CDR3 spells CASSPARAGGRANEQFF. The CDR3 DNA sequence: TGTGCCAGCAGTCCCGCACGAGCGGGGGGCCGAGCCAATGAGCAGTTCTTC.

This rearrangement joins TRBV7-7 to TRBJ2-7; no clear D gene. CDR1 is SSHAT, CDR2 FNYEAQ, per germline (reference sequence). The germline V and J ends were trimmed by 1 base and 0 bases, with 7 bases remaining between them. The CDR3 covers 14 residues. The CDR3 DNA reads TGTGCCAGCAGCTTAGATCCTAGCTCCTACGAGCAGTACTTC. This gives the protein CASSLDPSSYEQYF.

The chain combines TRBV4-1 with TRBJ1-3; D gene unclear. Trimming left V 3 bases short and J 1 base short, with 16 bases between. This CDR3 spans 17 amino acids. Germline loops: CDR1 MGHRA, CDR2 YSYEKL. CDR3 sequence reads: CASSQLPEGRSGNTIYF. CDR3 sequence (DNA): TGCGCCAGCAGCCAGCTGCCCGAGGGTAGATCTGGAAACACCATATATTTT.

The rearrangement uses TRBV19 and TRBJ1-5; 8 bases map to TRBD1. The trim removed 7 bases at V and 6 bases at J, leaving 8 bases unmatched. This CDR3 has 14 residues. Germline V gene lookup returns CDR1 LNHDA and CDR2 SQIVND (reference sequence). Written as DNA, the CDR3 is TGTGCCAGTAAAAACGACAGGGGAGGTCAGCCCCAGCATTTT. This encodes CASKNDRGGQPQHF. The variable domain in full, completed from reference TRBV19 and TRBJ1-5, reads DGGITQSPKYLFRKEGQNVTLSCEQNLNHDAMYWYRQDPGQGLRLIYYSQIVNDFQKGDIAEGYSVSREKKESFPLTVTSAQKNPTAFYLCASKNDRGGQPQHFGDGTRLSIL.

The CDR3 sequence is CAWRRTPQETQYF. DNA for the CDR3: TGTGCCTGGCGACGGACACCTCAAGAGACCCAGTACTTC. This rearrangement joins TRBV5-4 to TRBJ2-5, with D possibly being TRBD1 (5 bases). Germline assignment: CDR1 SGHNT and CDR2 YYREEE (reference sequence). Trimming took off 10 bases at V and 2 bases at J, with 15 bases between the two ends. This CDR3 is built from 13 residues.

As regards this clone: Different DNA sequences within this sample yield the same CDR3. Written as DNA, the CDR3 is TGCGCCAGCAGCCTAACAGGGGGCAGTTCACCCCTCCACTTT. Protein sequence: CASSLTGGSSPLHF. The chain employs TRBV5-1 and TRBJ1-6; 9 bases agree with TRBD1. Germline CDR1 reads SGHRS; CDR2 reads YFSETQ. The CDR3 extends over 14 amino acids. After removal of 4 bases from V and 9 bases from J, the junction contained 5 bases not matched to a gene. The complete variable domain, with remaining parts taken from reference TRBV5-1 and TRBJ1-6, reads KAGVTQTPRYLIKTRGQQVTLSCSPISGHRSVSWYQQTPGQGLQFLFEYFSETQRNKGNFPGRFSGRQFSNSRSEMNVSTLELGDSALYLCASSLTGGSSPLHFGNGTRLTVT.

This clone rates as medium-sized. V gene TRBV23-1 combines with J gene TRBJ1-1, with TRBD1 matching over 9 bases. TRBV23-1 is marked as an open reading frame, function uncertain. This CDR3 is 20 amino acids long. J lost 5 bases, V lost 4 bases, and 23 bases had no gene match. CDR3 residues: CASSRHATTGGGQSGTEAFF. CDR3 in DNA: TGCGCCAGCAGTCGCCACGCTACCACAGGGGGCGGACAGTCGGGGACTGAAGCTTTCTTT.

Note on this clone: Other DNA sequences in the same sample also yield this CDR3. The genes are TRBV9 and TRBJ1-2; perhaps TRBD1 as D (6 bases). V lost 2 bases, J lost 2 bases, and 10 bases lay in between. CDR3 length: 14 residues. In germline, CDR1 is SGDLS, CDR2 YYNGEE. CDR3 residues: CASSVGRGNYGYTF. DNA of the CDR3: TGTGCCAGCAGCGTCGGCAGGGGAAACTATGGCTACACCTTC.

V and J are TRBV10-2 and TRBJ1-6, with D hard to call. Germline V gives CDR1 WSHSY, CDR2 SAAADI. This CDR3 is 15 amino acids long. With 2 bases removed from V and 7 bases from J, the gap between germline ends came to 12 bases. DNA for the CDR3: TGCGCCAGCAGTGAGGCGAACGGTAGAAATTCACCCCTCCACTTT. Translating gives CASSEANGRNSPLHF.

The chain couples TRBV16 to TRBJ2-1, with TRBD2 as a possible D gene (5 bases). V was clipped by 3 bases and J by 0 bases, with 12 bases between them. Per germline, CDR1 KGHSY and CDR2 FQNENV. The CDR3 has 16 residues. The CDR3 loop is CASSHGKRRSYNEQFF. The CDR3 nucleotides read TGTGCCAGCAGCCATGGCAAGCGGCGCTCCTACAATGAGCAGTTCTTC.

In this sample, this clone turned up once. This chain links TRBV7-3 with TRBJ2-7, with D possibly TRBD2 on 6 matching bases. The CDR3 contains 15 residues. Germline values: CDR1 SGHTA, CDR2 FQGTGA. Trimming shortened V by 5 bases and J by 0 bases, and 14 bases separated the two germline ends. The CDR3 spells CASSRVGGNSYEQYF. For the CDR3, the DNA is TGTGCCAGCAGCCGTGTCGGGGGAAACTCCTACGAGCAGTACTTC.

The chain links TRBV18 to TRBJ1-1; possible D gene TRBD1, 5 bases. The V and J ends lost 3 bases and 7 bases respectively, with 15 bases between them. Germline V gene lookup returns CDR1 KGHSH and CDR2 LQKENI. This CDR3 has 14 amino acids. The DNA of the CDR3 is TGTGCCAGCTCACCTACCGGGGGGGAGGTTGAAGCTTTCTTT. Its protein is CASSPTGGEVEAFF.

The rearrangement uses TRBV5-1 and TRBJ1-2; no clear D gene. The CDR3 has 14 residues. V lost 3 bases and J 5 bases, leaving 14 bases between the germline ends. CDR1 is SGHRS, CDR2 YFSETQ, per germline. The CDR3 reads CASSSAPDWYGYTF. The CDR3 bases are TGCGCCAGCAGCTCGGCTCCCGACTGGTATGGCTACACCTTC. Drawing the rest from reference TRBV5-1 and TRBJ1-2, the complete variable domain is KAGVTQTPRYLIKTRGQQVTLSCSPISGHRSVSWYQQTPGQGLQFLFEYFSETQRNKGNFPGRFSGRQFSNSRSEMNVSTLELGDSALYLCASSSAPDWYGYTFGSGTRLTVV.

The chain uses TRBV19 and TRBJ2-7; no reliable D call. The germline V gene has CDR1 LNHDA and CDR2 SQIVND (reference sequence). The CDR3 is made up of 11 amino acids. Deletions cut 4 bases from V and 6 bases from J, with 7 bases between. The CDR3 DNA follows: TGTGCCAGTAGTAACCAGGCCGAGCAGTACTTC. It translates to CASSNQAEQYF. The full variable domain, completed using reference TRBV19 and TRBJ2-7, is DGGITQSPKYLFRKEGQNVTLSCEQNLNHDAMYWYRQDPGQGLRLIYYSQIVNDFQKGDIAEGYSVSREKKESFPLTVTSAQKNPTAFYLCASSNQAEQYFGPGTRLTVT.

The rearrangement uses TRBV2 and TRBJ2-1, with D hard to call. The CDR3 sequence is 16 residues long. Germline values: CDR1 SNHLY, CDR2 FYNNEI. Trimming took off 7 bases at V and 3 bases at J, with 19 bases between the two ends. CDR3 sequence reads: CASTSTRGLRYNEQFF. Here the CDR3 DNA reads TGTGCCAGCACCTCAACCCGTGGCCTTCGCTACAATGAGCAGTTCTTC. Looking up the rest from reference TRBV2 and TRBJ2-1 gives the full variable domain: EPEVTQTPSHQVTQMGQEVILRCVPISNHLYFYWYRQILGQKVEFLVSFYNNEISEKSEIFDDQFSVERPDGSNFTLKIRSTKLEDSAMYFCASTSTRGLRYNEQFFGPGTRLTVL.

The chain is built from TRBV2 and TRBJ1-1; D ambiguous. CDR1 SNHLY and CDR2 FYNNEI come from the germline V gene. This CDR3 has 13 amino acids. V lost 6 bases and J lost 5, with 13 bases in between. This CDR3 reads CASREVSGTEAFF. CDR3 DNA sequence: TGTGCCAGCAGGGAGGTCAGCGGGACTGAAGCTTTCTTT.

The rearrangement uses TRBV6-1 and TRBJ2-2; D remains unclear. The V end was cut by 7 bases, the J end by 4 bases, with 7 bases between. CDR3 length: 12 amino acids. Per the germline V gene, CDR1 is MNHNS and CDR2 is SASEGT. The DNA of the CDR3 is TGTGCCAGCACTTGGGCCACCGGGGAGCTGTTTTTT. This encodes CASTWATGELFF.

The chain links TRBV7-8 to TRBJ1-4, with 7 bases lining up with TRBD1. V lost 5 bases and J lost 3; bases outside the gene matches: 6. CDR1 and CDR2 from the germline V gene are SGHVS and FQNEAQ. The CDR3 covers 15 residues. CDR3 region: CASSPRQGPNEKLFF. The DNA of the CDR3 is TGTGCCAGCAGCCCAAGACAGGGCCCTAATGAAAAACTGTTTTTT.

On this clone: Different DNA sequences within this sample yield the same CDR3. V is TRBV25-1 and J is TRBJ1-2, with 7 bases lining up with TRBD1. The ends lost 5 bases at V and 2 bases at J; junction bases unmatched: 5. This CDR3 comprises 14 residues. Germline V lookup: CDR1 MGHDK, CDR2 SYGVNS. CDR3 sequence reads: CASSYRGQNYGYTF. The CDR3 DNA reads as TGTGCCAGCAGTTACAGGGGACAGAACTATGGCTACACCTTC.

V gene TRBV9 combines with J gene TRBJ2-1, with TRBD1 as a possible D gene (5 bases). Trimming took off 0 bases at V and 8 bases at J, with 15 bases between the two ends. The CDR3 consists of 15 residues. Germline values: CDR1 SGDLS, CDR2 YYNGEE. The CDR3 loop reads CASSVVPNSRDEQFF. In DNA form, the CDR3 reads TGTGCCAGCAGCGTAGTCCCAAACTCCAGGGATGAGCAGTTCTTC.